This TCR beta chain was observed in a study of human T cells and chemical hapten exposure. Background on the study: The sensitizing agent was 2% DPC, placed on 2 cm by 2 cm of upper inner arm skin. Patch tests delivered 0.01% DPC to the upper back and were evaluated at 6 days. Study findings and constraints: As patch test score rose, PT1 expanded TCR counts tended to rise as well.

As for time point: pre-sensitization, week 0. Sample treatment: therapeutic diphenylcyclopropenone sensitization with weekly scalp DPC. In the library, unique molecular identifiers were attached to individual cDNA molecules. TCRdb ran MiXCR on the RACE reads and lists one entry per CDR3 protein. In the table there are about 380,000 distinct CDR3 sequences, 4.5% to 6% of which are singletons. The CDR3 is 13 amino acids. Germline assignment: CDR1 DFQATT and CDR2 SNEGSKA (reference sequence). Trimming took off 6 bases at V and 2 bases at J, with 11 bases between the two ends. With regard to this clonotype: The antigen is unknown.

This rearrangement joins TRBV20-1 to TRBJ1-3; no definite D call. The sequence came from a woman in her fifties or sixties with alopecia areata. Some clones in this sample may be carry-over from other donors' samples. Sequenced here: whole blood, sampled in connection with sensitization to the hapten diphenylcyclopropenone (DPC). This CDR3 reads CSARTAAGNTIYF. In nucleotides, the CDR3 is TGCAGTGCACGGACGGCCGCTGGAAACACCATATATTTT.